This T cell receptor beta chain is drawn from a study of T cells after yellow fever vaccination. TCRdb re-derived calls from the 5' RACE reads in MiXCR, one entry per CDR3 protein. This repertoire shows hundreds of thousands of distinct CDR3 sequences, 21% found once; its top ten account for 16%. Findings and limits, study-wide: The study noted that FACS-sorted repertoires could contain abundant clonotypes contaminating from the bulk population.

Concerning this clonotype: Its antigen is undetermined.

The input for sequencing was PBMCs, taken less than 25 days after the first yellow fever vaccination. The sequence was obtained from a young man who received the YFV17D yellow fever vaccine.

The CDR3 nucleotides read TGTGCCAGCAGACTGGGGACCAATTCTTTTCAGCCCCAGCATTTT. Translated: CASRLGTNSFQPQHF. This chain links TRBV12-3 or TRBV12-4 with TRBJ1-5; TRBD1 might be the D (5 bases). V lost 6 bases and J lost 6, with 18 bases in between. CDR3 size: 15 residues.